The 32 T cell receptor beta chains reported below all come from one sample, sequenced in a study of control samples from healthy donors and cancer patients. Sequenced by immunoSEQ multiplex PCR; TCRdb stores in-frame clones only, minus some. The sample carries 110,000 to 150,000 clones, roughly nine tenths recorded once. Material for sequencing was blood. The source of these receptors is a man aged 18 to 29 in good health.

This clone came up once. The rearrangement links TRBV19 to TRBJ1-1; 7 bases are shared with TRBD1. V shed 1 base, J shed 1 base, and the junction held 0 bases outside the gene matches. Germline-derived CDR1 and CDR2 are LNHDA and SQIVND (reference sequence). The CDR3 consists of 14 residues. The chain's CDR3 is CASSIGTGNTEAFF. CDR3 nucleotides: TGTGCCAGTAGTATAGGGACAGGGAACACTGAAGCTTTCTTT.

The rearrangement links TRBV5-1 to TRBJ2-3, with 9 nucleotides matching TRBD2. This CDR3 is 16 amino acids long. In germline, CDR1 is SGHRS, CDR2 YFSETQ. Trimming took 0 bases from V and 2 from J; bases not matched to a gene: 4. DNA for the CDR3: TGCGCCAGCAGCTTGGCGCTAGCGGGGTCCACAGATACGCAGTATTTT. Its protein product is CASSLALAGSTDTQYF.

The chain combines TRBV6-2 or TRBV6-3 with TRBJ1-5, with TRBD1 as a possible D gene (6 bases). Per the germline V gene, CDR1 is MNHEY and CDR2 is SVGEGT. V was clipped by 1 base and J by 4 bases, with 14 bases between them. There are 16 residues in the CDR3. CDR3 DNA: TGTGCCAGCAGTTACTTATGGGGCAGGGGTAATCAGCCCCAGCATTTT. Residues: CASSYLWGRGNQPQHF.

This chain connects TRBV28 to TRBJ1-6; weak D call: TRBD1 (5 bases). The CDR3 totals 15 residues. In germline, CDR1 is MDHEN, CDR2 SYDVKM. V gave up 6 bases and J gave up 9 bases, with 18 bases separating them. The CDR3 sequence: CASSLGTDGTSPLHF. DNA for the CDR3: TGTGCCAGCAGCCTCGGGACGGATGGTACTTCACCCCTCCACTTT.

V is TRBV5-4 and J is TRBJ2-7; 7 bases match TRBD1. Looked up from germline, CDR1 is SGHNT and CDR2 is YYREEE (reference sequence). This CDR3 has 15 residues. With V trimmed by 5 bases and J by 0 bases, 8 bases remained unmatched. This CDR3 is CASRESRDSSYEQYF. The CDR3 DNA sequence: TGTGCCAGCAGGGAGAGCCGGGACAGCTCCTACGAGCAGTACTTC.

In this sample, this clone turned up once. This sequence joins TRBV12-5 and TRBJ1-1, with D unclear. Trimming removed 2 bases at V and 5 bases at J, with 9 bases between. Germline V gene sequence: CDR1 LGHNT, CDR2 FRNRAP. The CDR3 covers 13 residues. This chain's CDR3 is CASGLRSRTEAFF. Here the CDR3 DNA reads TGTGCTAGTGGTTTGCGGAGCCGGACTGAAGCTTTCTTT.

This clone appeared a single time. The CDR3 region is CASSDVGLGGELFF. The DNA for the CDR3 is TGTGCCAGCAGCGACGTGGGTTTGGGTGGGGAGCTGTTTTTT. The chain recombines TRBV3-1 (or the pseudogene TRBV3-2) with TRBJ2-2, with D hard to call. Germline CDR1 LGHDT, CDR2 YNNKEL (reference sequence). The CDR3 sequence is 14 residues long. V dropped 5 bases and J dropped 8 bases, with 15 bases sitting between them.

This rearrangement joins TRBV5-1 to TRBJ2-5; 9 nucleotides agree with TRBD1. CDR3 length: 14 residues. Trimming at V came to 4 bases and at J to 1 base, leaving 2 bases not matched to a gene. Germline values: CDR1 SGHRS, CDR2 YFSETQ. In DNA form, the CDR3 reads TGCGCCAGCAGCGTACAGGGGGCCCAAGAGACCCAGTACTTC. This codes for CASSVQGAQETQYF.

V usage is TRBV6-1 and J usage is TRBJ2-5; 7 nucleotides agree with TRBD1. Germline V gives CDR1 MNHNS, CDR2 SASEGT. This CDR3 contains 15 residues. The ends lost 2 bases at V and 2 bases at J; junction bases unmatched: 5. The CDR3 DNA is TGTGCCAGCAGTGAACCCCGCAGGGGGCAAGAGACCCAGTACTTC. This translates into CASSEPRRGQETQYF.

This chain joins TRBV3-1 (or the pseudogene TRBV3-2) and TRBJ1-5; 10 nucleotides line up with TRBD1. This CDR3 region has 15 residues. Trimming at V came to 1 base and at J to 4 bases, leaving 1 base not matched to a gene. Germline CDR1 reads LGHDT; CDR2 reads YNNKEL (reference sequence). The CDR3: CASSQADRGNQPQHF. In DNA, the CDR3 is TGTGCCAGCAGCCAAGCGGACAGGGGGAATCAGCCCCAGCATTTT.

The chain recombines TRBV6-5 with TRBJ2-3; 8 bases map to TRBD2. CDR3 length equals 14 residues. V gave up 8 bases and J gave up 2 bases; unmatched junction bases: 6. Germline lookup yields CDR1 MNHEY and CDR2 SVGAGI. The CDR3 region is CASCGRGATDTQYF. The CDR3 region has the DNA TGTGCCAGCTGCGGGCGGGGGGCCACAGATACGCAGTATTTT.

This chain uses TRBV6-1 with TRBJ2-1, with 8 bases identical to TRBD1. Germline loops: CDR1 MNHNS, CDR2 SASEGT. CDR3 length equals 16 residues. J gave up 2 bases and V 1 base, and 4 bases lay outside the gene matches. For the CDR3, the DNA is TGTGCCAGCAGTGAAGAACCAGGGGGCGCCTACAATGAGCAGTTCTTC. Translation gives CASSEEPGGAYNEQFF.

The chain employs TRBV5-1 and TRBJ1-2, with TRBD1 matching 8 bases. Germline-derived CDR1 and CDR2 are SGHRS and YFSETQ. This CDR3 spans 14 amino acids. J was trimmed by 6 bases and V by 0 bases; bases with no gene match: 4. CDR3 in amino acids: CASSLGQGKDGYTF. The CDR3 DNA is TGCGCCAGCAGCTTGGGACAGGGGAAAGATGGCTACACCTTC.

This rearrangement joins TRBV7-3 to TRBJ2-3; 7 bases agree with TRBD2. Trimming removed 1 base from V and 4 bases from J; junction bases left unmatched: 5. CDR1 is SGHTA and CDR2 is FQGTGA in the germline V gene. This CDR3 has 15 residues. This chain's CDR3 is CASSLNGLGADTQYF. DNA for the CDR3: TGTGCCAGCAGCTTAAACGGACTAGGGGCAGATACGCAGTATTTT.

This rearrangement joins TRBV12-3 or TRBV12-4 to TRBJ2-1; possible D gene TRBD2, 6 bases. The V gene lost 3 bases and the J gene lost 8 bases, with 11 bases spanning the gap. The CDR3 consists of 13 residues. The CDR3, as DNA: TGTGCCAGCAGTTTTTATGGGGAGGATGAGCAGTTCTTC. Its protein is CASSFYGEDEQFF.

This clone has only a few counts. The rearrangement links TRBV6-1 to TRBJ1-5; D remains unclear. The CDR3 totals 13 residues. The V end was cut by 1 base, the J end by 4 bases, with 5 bases between. Germline CDR1 reads MNHNS; CDR2 reads SASEGT. The CDR3 spells CASSEVGNQPQHF. CDR3 DNA sequence: TGTGCCAGCAGTGAAGTAGGGAATCAGCCCCAGCATTTT.

CDR3 in amino acids: CASSLAGTTEAFF. CDR3 DNA: TGTGCCAGCAGTTTAGCGGGGACGACTGAAGCTTTCTTT. This chain joins TRBV27 and TRBJ1-1, with D perhaps TRBD1 (5 bases). The CDR3 contains 13 residues. Trimming left V 2 bases short and J 5 bases short, with 9 bases between. Germline CDR1 is MNHEY and CDR2 is SMNVEV (reference sequence).

J is TRBJ1-5 and V is TRBV6-5; weak D call: TRBD1 (5 bases). Looked up from germline, CDR1 is MNHEY and CDR2 is SVGAGI. V was pared by 10 bases and J by 7 bases, with 20 bases between. The CDR3 consists of 14 residues. The CDR3 DNA reads TGTGCCACCTTAGGGGCAGGGTCGCACCAGCCCCAGCATTTT. Protein: CATLGAGSHQPQHF.

The V call is TRBV19, the J call TRBJ1-1; D not certain. Germline V gives CDR1 LNHDA, CDR2 SQIVND (reference sequence). The CDR3 contains 15 residues. The germline V and J ends were trimmed by 8 bases and 1 base, with 17 bases remaining between them. The CDR3 spells CASSVGRQPNTEAFF. CDR3 nucleotides: TGTGCCAGTTCGGTCGGTCGGCAACCGAACACTGAAGCTTTCTTT.

This sequence joins TRBV4-1 and TRBJ2-3; 12 bases agree with TRBD2. The CDR3 consists of 16 residues. The V gene end was trimmed by 0 bases and the J gene end by 4 bases; junction bases not matched to a gene: 2. Germline CDR1 and CDR2: MGHRA and YSYEKL. CDR3 coding DNA: TGCGCCAGCAGCCAAGAGACTAGCGGGGGCTCAGATACGCAGTATTTT. It is translated as CASSQETSGGSDTQYF.

J is TRBJ2-7 and V is TRBV5-4, with D perhaps given as TRBD1 or TRBD2 (5 bases each). Looked up from germline, CDR1 is SGHNT and CDR2 is YYREEE (reference sequence). The CDR3 sequence is 12 residues long. The V end lost 5 bases, the J end lost 4 bases, and 10 bases lay between the germline ends. The CDR3 region has the DNA TGTGCCAGCAGTCGGGACGGGTACGAGCAGTACTTC. Amino acid sequence: CASSRDGYEQYF.

This clone showed up just a few times. The genes are TRBV3-1 (or the pseudogene TRBV3-2) and TRBJ1-6; D may be TRBD1 (6 bases). Germline CDR1 is LGHDT and CDR2 is YNNKEL (reference sequence). The CDR3 extends over 15 amino acids. Trimming cost V 3 bases and J 6 bases, with 12 bases left between them. This chain's CDR3 is CASSQGAIGNSPLHF. The CDR3 DNA follows: TGTGCCAGCAGCCAGGGGGCGATTGGTAATTCACCCCTCCACTTT.

CDR3 residues: CASSLGLGTSNQPQHF. The CDR3 coding sequence is TGTGCCAGCAGCTTAGGGCTGGGTACGAGCAATCAGCCCCAGCATTTT. The chain has TRBV11-2 and TRBJ1-5; no clear D. The germline V gene has CDR1 SGHAT and CDR2 FQNNGV. The CDR3 runs to 16 residues. V lost 1 base and J 1 base, leaving 11 bases between the germline ends.

This chain links TRBV12-1 with TRBJ2-7; the table's TRBD2 call for D was not verified on the DNA. TRBV12-1 is a known pseudogene. The CDR3 has 11 residues. DNA for the CDR3: TGTGCCAGCATCCGACCGGCGGGACAGTACTTC. Residues: CASIRPAGQYF.

This clone was seen more than once but under ten times. J is TRBJ2-1 and V is TRBV7-9; 9 bases map to TRBD2. The germline V gene encodes CDR1 SEHNR and CDR2 FQNEAQ (reference sequence). The V and J ends lost 8 bases and 5 bases, in that order; junction bases with no gene match: 19. This CDR3 contains 18 residues. CDR3 DNA sequence: TGTGCCAGCGCCATTACGGGGCTAGCGGGGTGGGTTCACAATGAGCAGTTCTTC. Encoded protein: CASAITGLAGWVHNEQFF.

This clone has just a few counts. Other DNA sequences in this sample translate to the same CDR3. The gene calls are TRBV6-5 and TRBJ1-6; D uncertain. The CDR3 loop spans 15 amino acids. From germline, CDR1 is MNHEY and CDR2 SVGAGI. Trimming pared 3 bases from V and 0 bases from J, leaving 6 bases between. The chain's CDR3 is CASSYSDSYNSPLHF. The DNA of the CDR3 is TGTGCCAGCAGTTATAGCGACTCCTATAATTCACCCCTCCACTTT.

The V call is TRBV15, the J call TRBJ2-5, with 8 bases matching TRBD1. The V gene end was trimmed by 6 bases and the J gene end by 0 bases; junction bases not matched to a gene: 9. Germline CDR1 is LNHNV and CDR2 is YYDKDF (reference sequence). The CDR3 sequence is 16 residues long. This chain's CDR3 is CATSTARDRYQETQYF. CDR3 nucleotide sequence: TGTGCCACCAGTACAGCTAGGGACAGGTACCAAGAGACCCAGTACTTC. Filled out from reference TRBV15 and TRBJ2-5, the complete variable domain reads DAMVIQNPRYQVTQFGKPVTLSCSQTLNHNVMYWYQQKSSQAPKLLFHYYDKDFNNEADTPDNFQSRRPNTSFCFLDIRSPGLGDTAMYLCATSTARDRYQETQYFGPGTRLLVL.

The chain uses TRBV5-1 and TRBJ1-3; 9 bases agree with TRBD1. With 3 bases clipped from V and 0 bases from J, the junction kept 10 bases outside the gene matches. CDR1 is SGHRS and CDR2 is YFSETQ in the germline V gene. CDR3 size: 18 residues. Here the CDR3 DNA reads TGCGCCAGCAGCTGGGCACCGGGACAGGGATTCTCTGGAAACACCATATATTTT. Translated, it gives CASSWAPGQGFSGNTIYF.

The chain is built from TRBV7-9 and TRBJ1-6; tentative D call: TRBD1 (5 bases). The CDR3 runs to 11 residues. V shed 5 bases and J shed 13 bases, with 9 bases lying between them. Germline V gene sequence: CDR1 SEHNR, CDR2 FQNEAQ (reference sequence). CDR3 residues: CASSPGTPLHF. The CDR3 coding sequence is TGTGCCAGCAGCCCGGGGACGCCCCTCCACTTT.

This chain connects TRBV2 to TRBJ2-3, with 8 bases fitting TRBD2. This CDR3 is 13 amino acids long. Trimming at V came to 10 bases and at J to 5 bases, leaving 8 bases not matched to a gene. Germline CDR1 is SNHLY and CDR2 is FYNNEI. The CDR3: CATKGTSRDTQYF. CDR3 DNA: TGTGCCACCAAGGGGACTAGTAGAGATACGCAGTATTTT. Drawing the rest from reference TRBV2 and TRBJ2-3, the complete variable domain is EPEVTQTPSHQVTQMGQEVILRCVPISNHLYFYWYRQILGQKVEFLVSFYNNEISEKSEIFDDQFSVERPDGSNFTLKIRSTKLEDSAMYFCATKGTSRDTQYFGPGTRLTVL.

This clone is a singleton in its sample. This sequence joins TRBV19 and TRBJ1-2; tentative D call: TRBD1 (5 bases). Between the trimmed V and J ends, which lost 7 bases and 7 bases, there was a span of 22 bases. Germline CDR1 and CDR2: LNHDA and SQIVND (reference sequence). This CDR3 is built from 15 residues. The CDR3 spells CASTPRASGRSGYTF. DNA for the CDR3: TGTGCCAGTACGCCGCGGGCCTCGGGACGGAGTGGCTACACCTTC.

The genes are TRBV2 and TRBJ2-2, with D perhaps TRBD1 or TRBD2 (5 bases each). CDR3 length: 16 amino acids. V was shortened by 7 bases and J by 3 bases, with 18 bases between the two germline ends. Germline V gives CDR1 SNHLY, CDR2 FYNNEI. For the CDR3, the DNA is TGTGCCAGCAACATCCCGGGACCGGCAGACACCGGGGAGCTGTTTTTT. It specifies CASNIPGPADTGELFF.